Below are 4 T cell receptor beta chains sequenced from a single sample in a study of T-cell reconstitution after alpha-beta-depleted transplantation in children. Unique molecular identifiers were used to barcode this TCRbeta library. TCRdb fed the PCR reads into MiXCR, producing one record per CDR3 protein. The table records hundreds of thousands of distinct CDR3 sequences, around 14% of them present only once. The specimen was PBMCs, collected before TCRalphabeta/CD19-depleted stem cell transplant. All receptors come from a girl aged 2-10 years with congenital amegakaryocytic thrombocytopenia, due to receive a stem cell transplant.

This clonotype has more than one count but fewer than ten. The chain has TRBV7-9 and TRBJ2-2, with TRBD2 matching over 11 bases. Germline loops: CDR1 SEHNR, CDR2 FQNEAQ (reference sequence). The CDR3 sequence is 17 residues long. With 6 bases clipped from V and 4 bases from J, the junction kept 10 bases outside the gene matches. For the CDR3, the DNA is TGTGCCAGCAGAGAAAAACTAGCGGGAGTCTCCACCGGGGAGCTGTTTTTT. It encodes CASREKLAGVSTGELFF.

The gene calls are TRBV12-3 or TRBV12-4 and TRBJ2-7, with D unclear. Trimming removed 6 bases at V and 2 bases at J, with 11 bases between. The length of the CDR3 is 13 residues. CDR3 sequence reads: CASSPENPYEQYF. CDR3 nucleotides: TGTGCCAGCAGCCCGGAGAATCCCTACGAGCAGTACTTC.

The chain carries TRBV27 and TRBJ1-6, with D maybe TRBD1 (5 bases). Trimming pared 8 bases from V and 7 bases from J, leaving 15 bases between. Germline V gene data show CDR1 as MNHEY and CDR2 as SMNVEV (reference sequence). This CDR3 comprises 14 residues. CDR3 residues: CASRLLGENSPLHF. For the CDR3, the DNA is TGTGCCAGCCGCCTCCTAGGGGAGAATTCACCCCTCCACTTT.

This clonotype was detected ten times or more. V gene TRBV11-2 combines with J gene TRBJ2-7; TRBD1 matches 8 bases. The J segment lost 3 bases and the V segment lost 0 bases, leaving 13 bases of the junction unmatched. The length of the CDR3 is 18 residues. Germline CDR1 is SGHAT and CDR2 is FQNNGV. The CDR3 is CASSLEWFDRDRSYEQYF. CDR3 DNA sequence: TGTGCCAGCAGCTTAGAGTGGTTTGATCGGGACAGGAGCTACGAGCAGTACTTC.